Below, 18 T cell receptor beta chains from the same sample are listed, as sequenced in a study of cytomegalovirus exposure and HLA in healthy donors. Vbeta (60) and Jbeta (13) primers were used in the PCR. This table comes from immunoSEQ multiplex PCR, and its TCRdb copy is limited to in-frame clones, with some not included. The sample carries 200,000 to 250,000 clones, about 72% recorded once. Sequenced sample: PBMCs. All receptors come from a male donor in good health and CMV-seronegative.

The V and J genes are TRBV10-1 and TRBJ2-5, with 7 bases lining up with TRBD2. The CDR3 consists of 15 residues. Germline assignment: CDR1 WNHNN and CDR2 SYGVQD (reference sequence). V trimming: 8 bases; J trimming: 9 bases; junction bases outside the gene matches: 18. The chain's CDR3 is CASSGFERGPTAQYF. CDR3 bases: TGCGCCAGCTCAGGATTCGAGCGGGGACCCACGGCCCAGTACTTC.

The chain links TRBV9 to TRBJ2-1, with 10 bases that match TRBD2. CDR3 length: 16 amino acids. CDR1 and CDR2 from the germline V gene are SGDLS and YYNGEE. Trimming removed 4 bases from V and 5 bases from J; junction bases left unmatched: 9. The CDR3 sequence: CASSPYLAGADNEQFF. In DNA form, the CDR3 reads TGTGCCAGCAGCCCTTACCTAGCGGGAGCCGACAATGAGCAGTTCTTC.

Comment on this clone: A read error may produce the germline difference seen at one junction end. The DNA for the CDR3 is TGTGCTAGCAGCTTAGCGACCCCCACGAGGGAGTTGCATGAGCAGTTCTTC. Its translation is CASSLATPTRELHEQFF. The genes are TRBV7-7 and TRBJ2-1; TRBD2 is a possible D gene (5 bases). The CDR3 totals 17 residues. Germline lookup yields CDR1 SSHAT and CDR2 FNYEAQ (reference sequence).

V is TRBV19 and J is TRBJ2-3; D unclear. The germline V gene encodes CDR1 LNHDA and CDR2 SQIVND (reference sequence). Trimming took off 3 bases at V and 1 base at J, with 5 bases between the two ends. The CDR3 has 13 residues. CDR3 amino acids: CASSIRGTDTQYF. In nucleotides, the CDR3 is TGTGCCAGTAGTATTCGGGGCACAGATACGCAGTATTTT.

V is TRBV28 and J is TRBJ1-4; no definite D call. The CDR3 extends over 14 amino acids. Trimming pared 4 bases from V and 4 bases from J, leaving 10 bases between. Germline CDR1 MDHEN, CDR2 SYDVKM. CDR3 sequence (DNA): TGTGCCAGCAGTTACCGACTCAATAATGAAAAACTGTTTTTT. Translation: CASSYRLNNEKLFF.

This clone showed up just a few times. The gene calls are TRBV30 and TRBJ1-1, with D unresolved. This CDR3 comprises 12 residues. Trimming stripped 0 bases from V and 4 bases from J, with 6 bases between. Per germline, CDR1 GTSNPN and CDR2 SVGIG (reference sequence). For the CDR3, the DNA is TGTGCCTGGAGTGTAGAGGCCACTGAAGCTTTCTTT. This codes for CAWSVEATEAFF.

The rearrangement joins TRBV5-1 to TRBJ2-2, with 7 positions matching TRBD1. Per the germline V gene, CDR1 is SGHRS and CDR2 is YFSETQ. Losses at the gene ends were 4 bases for V and 3 bases for J; bases not matched to a gene: 3. CDR3 length equals 14 residues. The CDR3 coding sequence is TGCGCCAGCAGCCGGGACAGTCACACCGGGGAGCTGTTTTTT. Translation: CASSRDSHTGELFF.

The rearrangement uses TRBV7-9 and TRBJ2-1; 15 bases are shared with TRBD2. There are 17 residues in the CDR3. V lost 0 bases to trimming and J lost 5 bases; unmatched junction nucleotides: 2. Germline CDR1 is SEHNR and CDR2 is FQNEAQ (reference sequence). The CDR3 is CASSLARTSGGDNEQFF. The CDR3 DNA reads TGTGCCAGCAGCTTAGCGCGGACTAGCGGGGGGGACAATGAGCAGTTCTTC.

This clone occurred once. The CDR3 spells CASSLAVSGRDTQYF. The CDR3 bases are TGCGCCAGCAGCTTGGCGGTGAGCGGGAGGGATACGCAGTATTTT. The J gene is TRBJ2-3, the V gene TRBV5-1, with 9 bases identical to TRBD2. Germline CDR1 SGHRS, CDR2 YFSETQ. CDR3 size: 15 residues. V shed 0 bases, J shed 6 bases, and the junction held 5 bases outside the gene matches.

This clone was counted between two and nine times. The CDR3 region is CASSGQGRVEV. The CDR3 nucleotides are TGTGCCAGCTCTGGACAGGGTAGGGTAGAAGTC. This sequence joins TRBV28 and TRBJ2-7; 8 bases agree with TRBD1. This CDR3 comprises 11 residues. Germline V lookup: CDR1 MDHEN, CDR2 SYDVKM.

The chain recombines TRBV18 with TRBJ2-3; 8 bases align to TRBD2. J gave up 2 bases and V 3 bases, and 7 bases lay outside the gene matches. The CDR3 spans 16 residues. Germline V gene data show CDR1 as KGHSH and CDR2 as LQKENI. CDR3 DNA: TGTGCCAGCTCACCTCTGGCTAGCGGGTTCACAGATACGCAGTATTTT. It specifies CASSPLASGFTDTQYF.

Here the CDR3 DNA reads TGCAGCGTGGATCTGACAGGAAAAAACACCATATATTTT. Protein: CSVDLTGKNTIYF. The chain joins TRBV29-1 to TRBJ1-3; tentative D call: TRBD1 (6 bases). CDR3 length: 13 amino acids. Per the germline V gene, CDR1 is SQVTM and CDR2 is ANQGSEA. The germline V and J ends were trimmed by 6 bases and 6 bases, with 15 bases remaining between them.

The chain carries TRBV7-9 and TRBJ1-4; weak D call: TRBD1 (5 bases). Trimming cost V 5 bases and J 15 bases, with 22 bases left between them. The germline gives CDR1 SEHNR, CDR2 FQNEAQ (reference sequence). This CDR3 is 14 amino acids long. The CDR3 is CASSDRDSRRELFF. The CDR3 nucleotides read TGTGCCAGCAGCGACCGGGACTCTCGACGAGAATTGTTTTTT.

V and J are TRBV19 and TRBJ2-3, with TRBD2 matching over 9 bases. With V trimmed by 3 bases and J by 4 bases, 5 bases remained unmatched. Germline CDR1 and CDR2: LNHDA and SQIVND (reference sequence). This CDR3 has 15 amino acids. The CDR3 reads CASSMGVAGADTQYF. As DNA, the CDR3 is TGTGCCAGTAGTATGGGGGTAGCGGGAGCAGATACGCAGTATTTT.

The V and J genes are TRBV10-2 and TRBJ1-2; 10 bases match TRBD1. Per germline, CDR1 WSHSY and CDR2 SAAADI. CDR3 length: 14 amino acids. With 4 bases clipped from V and 4 bases from J, the junction kept 3 bases outside the gene matches. CDR3: CASSGDRGGYGYTF. The DNA of the CDR3 is TGCGCCAGCAGTGGGGACAGGGGCGGCTATGGCTACACCTTC.

The J gene is TRBJ2-7, the V gene TRBV5-1, with D possibly matching TRBD1 (6 bases). The CDR3 length is 15 residues. Germline assignment: CDR1 SGHRS and CDR2 YFSETQ. V was shortened by 5 bases and J by 7 bases, with 22 bases between the two germline ends. The CDR3 spells CASRGATRPTGEQYF. For the CDR3, the DNA is TGCGCCAGCAGGGGGGCAACGAGACCTACGGGGGAGCAGTACTTC.

This rearrangement joins TRBV5-1 to TRBJ2-1, with 11 bases fitting TRBD2. Unmatched junction bases numbered 11, after V lost 0 bases and J lost 0 bases. The CDR3 contains 20 residues. CDR1 is SGHRS and CDR2 is YFSETQ in the germline V gene. CDR3: CASSLEGLAAYATSYNEQFF. For the CDR3, the DNA is TGCGCCAGCAGCTTGGAGGGACTAGCGGCCTATGCAACCTCCTACAATGAGCAGTTCTTC. Supplemented by reference TRBV5-1 and TRBJ2-1, the full variable domain reads KAGVTQTPRYLIKTRGQQVTLSCSPISGHRSVSWYQQTPGQGLQFLFEYFSETQRNKGNFPGRFSGRQFSNSRSEMNVSTLELGDSALYLCASSLEGLAAYATSYNEQFFGPGTRLTVL.

This clone was observed a single time. The chain recombines TRBV5-1 with TRBJ1-2; D is undetermined. The germline V gene has CDR1 SGHRS and CDR2 YFSETQ. This CDR3 comprises 12 residues. V shed 0 bases and J shed 6 bases, with 6 bases lying between them. CDR3 region: CASSLAGNGYTF. In DNA form, the CDR3 reads TGCGCCAGCAGCTTGGCGGGGAATGGCTACACCTTC.